These 29 T cell receptor beta chains were sequenced from one sample in a study of cytomegalovirus exposure and HLA in healthy donors. Method: immunoSEQ multiplex PCR; TCRdb's copy keeps in-frame clones and lacks some. The sample records roughly 270,000 clones, around 87% being singletons. Sequenced: PBMCs. Receptors were obtained from a young woman in good health and CMV-seronegative.

The CDR3 DNA follows: TGTGCCTGGACCAGGGAGGGGGAAGCTTTCTTT. Protein product: CAWTREGEAFF. This chain joins TRBV30 and TRBJ1-1, with TRBD1 as a possible D gene (5 bases). Germline V gives CDR1 GTSNPN, CDR2 SVGIG (reference sequence). Trimming removed 4 bases at V and 8 bases at J, with 11 bases between. The CDR3 is made up of 11 amino acids.

This clone has only one observation. The chain joins TRBV7-3 to TRBJ2-2; D may be TRBD1 (6 bases). The V gene lost 5 bases and the J gene lost 0 bases, with 10 bases spanning the gap. This CDR3 has 15 residues. In germline, CDR1 is SGHTA, CDR2 FQGTGA. The CDR3 loop is CASSLGAANTGELFF. CDR3 DNA: TGTGCCAGCAGCCTGGGGGCAGCGAACACCGGGGAGCTGTTTTTT.

The V gene is TRBV5-4, the J gene TRBJ1-2; TRBD1 might be the D (6 bases). This CDR3 is built from 15 residues. Germline V gives CDR1 SGHNT, CDR2 YYREEE (reference sequence). V dropped 4 bases and J dropped 2 bases, with 15 bases sitting between them. The CDR3 DNA reads as TGTGCCAGCAGCGAAACTGGACAGAGAAACTATGGCTACACCTTC. Its protein product is CASSETGQRNYGYTF.

The V call is TRBV10-3, the J call TRBJ1-2; possible D gene TRBD1, 5 bases. CDR1 is ENHRY, CDR2 SYGVKD, per germline. The CDR3 is made up of 13 amino acids. V gave up 7 bases and J gave up 3 bases, with 12 bases separating them. CDR3 in DNA: TGTGCCATCACGACGGGAGGGGACTATGGCTACACCTTC. Translated: CAITTGGDYGYTF.

V and J are TRBV9 and TRBJ2-7; 7 bases map to TRBD2. With 3 bases clipped from V and 6 bases from J, the junction kept 6 bases outside the gene matches. In germline, CDR1 is SGDLS, CDR2 YYNGEE. The CDR3 is 13 residues long. CDR3 in DNA: TGTGCCAGCAGCGCGCTAGCGGTTGGCGAGCAGTACTTC. It codes for CASSALAVGEQYF.

This clone appeared once. This chain joins TRBV6-6 and TRBJ2-7; TRBD1 matches 7 bases. CDR3 size: 15 residues. CDR1 MNHNY and CDR2 SVGAGI come from the germline V gene (reference sequence). With V trimmed by 6 bases and J by 2 bases, 10 bases remained unmatched. CDR3 region: CASRNPGQKTYEQYF. The CDR3 DNA reads TGTGCCAGCAGAAACCCGGGACAGAAAACCTACGAGCAGTACTTC.

J is TRBJ2-1 and V is TRBV13; perhaps TRBD2 as D (7 bases). The CDR3 covers 16 residues. Trimming took off 5 bases at V and 7 bases at J, with 21 bases between the two ends. Germline CDR1 and CDR2: PRHDT and FYEKMQ (reference sequence). In DNA form, the CDR3 reads TGTGCCAGCAGCCCACGGGGGGCGGGAGCGGGTAATGAGCAGTTCTTC. Protein product: CASSPRGAGAGNEQFF.

CDR3 region: CASSPGLTDQPQHF. In DNA, the CDR3 is TGTGCCAGCAGTCCGGGACTTACAGATCAGCCCCAGCATTTT. The chain carries TRBV27 and TRBJ1-5; possibly TRBD1 for D (5 bases). V was trimmed by 5 bases and J by 5 bases, leaving 13 bases between them. CDR3 size: 14 residues. Germline-derived CDR1 and CDR2 are MNHEY and SMNVEV (reference sequence).

The V gene is TRBV27, the J gene TRBJ1-2, with D unclear. Per the germline V gene, CDR1 is MNHEY and CDR2 is SMNVEV (reference sequence). The V end lost 2 bases, the J end lost 6 bases, and 19 bases lay between the germline ends. The CDR3 length is 16 residues. CDR3 DNA sequence: TGTGCCAGCAGTTTAATTTCCGGGTCGCCAACCGATGGCTACACCTTC. It encodes CASSLISGSPTDGYTF.

The genes are TRBV28 and TRBJ2-7; 8 bases fit TRBD1. The CDR3 extends over 15 amino acids. Trimming at V came to 3 bases and at J to 3 bases, leaving 7 bases not matched to a gene. From germline, CDR1 is MDHEN and CDR2 SYDVKM. CDR3 loop: CASSLTQGAVYEQYF. The CDR3 nucleotides are TGTGCCAGCAGTTTGACTCAGGGGGCAGTCTACGAGCAGTACTTC.

CDR3 bases: TGTGCCAGTAGTCGGCTCCTCCGGGCAGCGGGACAGGGTTTTCACGAGCAGTACTTC. Translation: CASSRLLRAAGQGFHEQYF. This chain joins TRBV19 and TRBJ2-7, with 9 bases matching TRBD1. The CDR3 totals 19 residues. After removal of 5 bases from V and 5 bases from J, the junction contained 22 bases not matched to a gene. The germline V gene has CDR1 LNHDA and CDR2 SQIVND (reference sequence).

The rearrangement links TRBV18 to TRBJ2-5, with TRBD2 matching over 10 bases. The CDR3 has 16 residues. The germline gives CDR1 KGHSH, CDR2 LQKENI. The junction had 2 bases not matched to a gene; V was cut back by 0 bases and J by 1 base. CDR3 sequence: CASSPPGLAPQETQYF. In DNA, the CDR3 is TGTGCCAGCTCACCACCGGGACTAGCGCCCCAAGAGACCCAGTACTTC.

The V call is TRBV6-5, the J call TRBJ1-2, with D uncertain. V was clipped by 6 bases and J by 2 bases, with 13 bases between them. This CDR3 is 14 amino acids long. The germline V gene encodes CDR1 MNHEY and CDR2 SVGAGI. The CDR3 DNA follows: TGTGCCAGCAGCAAGGGAGCAAAAAACTATGGCTACACCTTC. Its protein is CASSKGAKNYGYTF.

This rearrangement joins TRBV28 to TRBJ2-7; 9 positions agree with TRBD2. The germline CDR1 and CDR2 sequences are MDHEN and SYDVKM. The CDR3 spans 14 residues. V lost 10 bases and J lost 1; bases outside the gene matches: 8. Written as DNA, the CDR3 is TGTGCCACCGACCCCAGCGGGGGGTCCTACGAGCAGTACTTC. This gives the protein CATDPSGGSYEQYF.

This chain's CDR3 is CASSVAPGSPETQYF. The CDR3 bases are TGTGCCAGCAGCGTAGCTCCAGGGTCCCCAGAGACCCAGTACTTC. J is TRBJ2-5 and V is TRBV9; maybe TRBD1 (5 bases). Trimming removed 0 bases at V and 4 bases at J, with 13 bases between. The length of the CDR3 is 15 residues. Per germline, CDR1 SGDLS and CDR2 YYNGEE.

The chain has TRBV19 and TRBJ1-1; possible D gene TRBD1, 5 bases. Germline-derived CDR1 and CDR2 are LNHDA and SQIVND (reference sequence). V lost 5 bases, J lost 1 base, and 14 bases lay in between. The CDR3 covers 15 residues. Here the CDR3 DNA reads TGTGCCAGTAGTTATGGCGGGGCCGGGAACACTGAAGCTTTCTTT. Translated: CASSYGGAGNTEAFF.

About this clone itself: A read error may account for a junction end that differs from germline. This chain connects TRBV27 to TRBJ2-3; 8 nucleotides align to TRBD2. The CDR3 has 15 amino acids. In germline, CDR1 is MNHEY, CDR2 SMNVEV (reference sequence). The DNA of the CDR3 is TGTGCCAGCAGTGAGTCTAGCGGGTCCACAGTTACGCAGTATTTT. It specifies CASSESSGSTVTQYF.

V and J are TRBV27 and TRBJ1-2; D possibly corresponds to TRBD1 (6 bases). V was cut by 5 bases and J by 4 bases, with 14 bases left in between. Looked up from germline, CDR1 is MNHEY and CDR2 is SMNVEV (reference sequence). CDR3 length: 14 residues. The CDR3 reads CASSPSQGPYGYTF. The CDR3 DNA reads as TGTGCCAGCAGTCCCTCACAGGGCCCCTATGGCTACACCTTC.

The V and J genes are TRBV2 and TRBJ1-5; 9 bases are shared with TRBD1. Germline CDR1 is SNHLY and CDR2 is FYNNEI. V trimming: 6 bases; J trimming: 9 bases; junction bases outside the gene matches: 12. The CDR3 is made up of 15 amino acids. The chain's CDR3 is CASSSYWTGDSPQHF. CDR3 bases: TGTGCCAGCAGCTCTTATTGGACAGGGGATTCGCCCCAGCATTTT.

The CDR3 coding sequence is TGCGCCAGCAGCCAAGGCGTTTGGGGGAGGGAGACAGATACGCAGTATTTT. Protein sequence: CASSQGVWGRETDTQYF. The chain joins TRBV4-3 to TRBJ2-3; 7 bases agree with TRBD2. V lost 1 base, J lost 3 bases, and 10 bases stayed unmatched. The CDR3 length is 17 residues. In germline, CDR1 is LGHNA, CDR2 YSLEER.

This clone appeared a few times. This sequence joins TRBV29-1 and TRBJ1-2, with 8 nucleotides matching TRBD1. Germline loops: CDR1 SQVTM, CDR2 ANQGSEA. The V gene end was trimmed by 4 bases and the J gene end by 8 bases; junction bases not matched to a gene: 9. The CDR3 length is 13 residues. CDR3 region: CSVVISTGVGYTF. The CDR3 nucleotides read TGCAGCGTTGTAATATCGACAGGGGTAGGCTACACCTTC.

This clone was recorded once. The rearrangement uses TRBV4-1 and TRBJ2-1; 7 bases line up with TRBD2. The CDR3 is made up of 15 amino acids. From germline, CDR1 is MGHRA and CDR2 YSYEKL. V shed 1 base, J shed 8 bases, and the junction held 8 bases outside the gene matches. The CDR3 reads CASSQVAGEGDEQFF. In nucleotides, the CDR3 is TGCGCCAGCAGCCAAGTTGCGGGAGAAGGCGATGAGCAGTTCTTC.

The chain recombines TRBV5-6 with TRBJ2-7; D is uncertain. The CDR3 consists of 14 residues. From germline, CDR1 is SGHDT and CDR2 YYEEEE. The V gene lost 0 bases and the J gene lost 0 bases, with 7 bases spanning the gap. In DNA, the CDR3 is TGTGCCAGCAGCTTGGACATAAGCTCCTACGAGCAGTACTTC. Protein product: CASSLDISSYEQYF.

Remarks on this clone: A junction boundary mismatches the germline segment, possibly from a read error. The chain is built from TRBV4-1 and TRBJ2-3; D remains ambiguous. The germline CDR1 and CDR2 sequences are MGHRA and YSYEKL. CDR3 length: 16 amino acids. CDR3 region: CASRQVGFPSTDTQYF. In nucleotides, the CDR3 is TGCGCCAGCAGACAAGTCGGGTTCCCTAGCACAGATACGCAGTATTTT.

This chain uses TRBV7-2 with TRBJ2-1; 7 bases fit TRBD2. Germline CDR1 is SGHTA and CDR2 is FQGNSA. This CDR3 spans 15 amino acids. V lost 6 bases to trimming and J lost 1 base; unmatched junction nucleotides: 6. In DNA form, the CDR3 reads TGTGCCAGCAGTTTTCTAGCGGCTTCCTACAATGAGCAGTTCTTC. This translates into CASSFLAASYNEQFF.

The V and J genes are TRBV19 and TRBJ1-2, with 12 bases aligning to TRBD1. Trimming took 4 bases from V and 7 from J; bases not matched to a gene: 7. The CDR3 is 15 amino acids. Germline CDR1 and CDR2: LNHDA and SQIVND (reference sequence). As DNA, the CDR3 is TGTGCCAGTAGTACCCTGGGACAGGGGGCTGGTGGCTACACCTTC. Translation gives CASSTLGQGAGGYTF.

The gene calls are TRBV6-5 and TRBJ2-5, with TRBD2 identical over 7 bases. Germline loops: CDR1 MNHEY, CDR2 SVGAGI. This CDR3 spans 11 amino acids. V trimming: 7 bases; J trimming: 5 bases; junction bases outside the gene matches: 1. The CDR3 region has the DNA TGTGCCAGCACCGGGGGGGAGACCCAGTACTTC. Its protein is CASTGGETQYF.

The chain joins TRBV7-9 to TRBJ2-7; D is unclear. Deletions cut 4 bases from V and 4 bases from J, with 5 bases between. This CDR3 contains 11 residues. Germline V gives CDR1 SEHNR, CDR2 FQNEAQ (reference sequence). The CDR3 DNA sequence: TGTGCCAGCAGCTCACAGTACGAGCAGTACTTC. Protein: CASSSQYEQYF.

The chain has TRBV7-9 and TRBJ2-5, with 11 nucleotides matching TRBD1. V lost 6 bases, J lost 5 bases, and 20 bases stayed unmatched. Looked up from germline, CDR1 is SEHNR and CDR2 is FQNEAQ (reference sequence). The CDR3 runs to 19 residues. The CDR3 loop reads CASRTKLGRTGGLEETQYF. CDR3 bases: TGTGCCAGCAGGACAAAACTAGGGCGGACAGGGGGCCTGGAGGAGACCCAGTACTTC.